The 10 T cell receptor beta chains below were found in one sample sequenced in a study of shared clonotypes between healthy human individuals. The method was immunoSEQ multiplex PCR; TCRdb's version includes in-frame clones alone and lacks a portion of them. This table holds more than 2,000,000 clones, around 94% found once. What was sequenced was naive CD4+ T cells sorted from blood. Indicated subset: CD45RA+ positively selected. The receptors stem from a man aged 18 to 29 in good health.

The chain uses TRBV7-9 and TRBJ2-7, with D tentatively TRBD1 (6 bases). CDR1 and CDR2 (germline): SEHNR, FQNEAQ (reference sequence). The V gene lost 3 bases and the J gene lost 2 bases, with 14 bases spanning the gap. The CDR3 has 15 residues. The CDR3 here is CASSFKQGWAYEQYF. CDR3 DNA sequence: TGTGCCAGCAGCTTTAAGCAGGGGTGGGCCTACGAGCAGTACTTC.

V and J are TRBV18 and TRBJ2-6; D is unclear. The germline V gene encodes CDR1 KGHSH and CDR2 LQKENI. With 10 bases removed from V and 4 bases from J, the gap between germline ends came to 14 bases. The CDR3 is 14 residues long. The CDR3 region is CATLSQPGANVLTF. The CDR3 region has the DNA TGTGCCACCCTTTCCCAGCCAGGGGCCAACGTCCTGACTTTC.

The chain couples TRBV27 to TRBJ1-2; 8 positions agree with TRBD1. CDR1 is MNHEY, CDR2 SMNVEV, per germline (reference sequence). This CDR3 has 13 residues. The junction had 7 bases not matched to a gene; V was cut back by 6 bases and J by 7 bases. The CDR3 reads CASRKTGASGYTF. In nucleotides, the CDR3 is TGTGCCAGCAGGAAGACAGGGGCGTCTGGCTACACCTTC.

The CDR3 DNA follows: TGCGCCAGCAGCCAAGTGGGGGGATGGAATAGCTATGGCTACACCTTC. It is translated as CASSQVGGWNSYGYTF. The chain couples TRBV4-1 to TRBJ1-2; tentative D call: TRBD1 (5 bases). The V and J ends lost 1 base and 4 bases respectively, with 16 bases between them. This CDR3 has 16 residues. Germline V gene data show CDR1 as MGHRA and CDR2 as YSYEKL.

This clone has just one count. The rearrangement uses TRBV11-2 and TRBJ1-1, with a possible D match to TRBD1 (5 bases). The CDR3 has 16 amino acids. The germline gives CDR1 SGHAT, CDR2 FQNNGV. The ends were cut back, 2 bases at V and 8 bases at J, with 21 bases in the middle. The CDR3 is CASSLYSGQGRTEAFF. The CDR3 bases are TGTGCCAGCAGCTTATATTCCGGGCAGGGCAGGACCGAAGCTTTCTTT.

Concerning this clone: This CDR3 is also generated by other DNA sequences in the sample. The chain carries TRBV11-2 and TRBJ2-2; 8 bases match TRBD1. Per germline, CDR1 SGHAT and CDR2 FQNNGV. This CDR3 contains 15 residues. V lost 4 bases to trimming and J lost 5 bases; unmatched junction nucleotides: 6. The CDR3 DNA follows: TGTGCCAGCAGCTCTCAGGGGGCCGGGACCGGGGAGCTGTTTTTT. Translated: CASSSQGAGTGELFF. The full variable domain, with the rest looked up from reference TRBV11-2 and TRBJ2-2, is EAGVAQSPRYKIIEKRQSVAFWCNPISGHATLYWYQQILGQGPKLLIQFQNNGVVDDSQLPKDRFSAERLKGVDSTLKIQPAKLEDSAVYLCASSSQGAGTGELFFGEGSRLTVL.

The rearrangement links TRBV27 to TRBJ1-1; possibly TRBD1 for D (6 bases). V lost 5 bases to trimming and J lost 5 bases, with 15 bases between them. Per the germline V gene, CDR1 is MNHEY and CDR2 is SMNVEV (reference sequence). CDR3 size: 14 residues. In nucleotides, the CDR3 is TGTGCCAGCAGTCACCTAGGAGGGGGTACTGAAGCTTTCTTT. Its protein is CASSHLGGGTEAFF.

The V and J genes are TRBV2 and TRBJ2-3; D perhaps matches TRBD2 (5 bases). V was clipped by 4 bases and J by 0 bases, with 11 bases between them. The CDR3 covers 15 residues. Germline V gene sequence: CDR1 SNHLY, CDR2 FYNNEI. The CDR3 sequence is CASSAQRSSTDTQYF. The CDR3 DNA is TGTGCCAGCAGTGCCCAGCGGTCTAGCACAGATACGCAGTATTTT.

The chain carries TRBV18 and TRBJ1-1; D call uncertain. CDR3 size: 15 residues. Germline CDR1 is KGHSH and CDR2 is LQKENI. V gave up 6 bases and J gave up 0 bases, with 14 bases separating them. CDR3 in amino acids: CASSLHGGVNTEAFF. The CDR3 DNA follows: TGTGCCAGCTCCCTACATGGTGGCGTGAACACTGAAGCTTTCTTT.

The chain recombines TRBV10-3 with TRBJ2-1; 9 bases fit TRBD2. The CDR3 extends over 14 amino acids. Germline-derived CDR1 and CDR2 are ENHRY and SYGVKD. V lost 7 bases, J lost 9 bases, and 10 bases stayed unmatched. The CDR3: CAITVAGAVGEQFF. CDR3 nucleotides: TGTGCCATCACCGTAGCGGGAGCGGTGGGTGAGCAGTTCTTC.